This T cell receptor (beta chain) was obtained from a study of identical twins. V was cut by 0 bases and J by 6 bases, with 5 bases left in between. Germline V CDR1 and CDR2: SQVTM, ANQGSEA. The CDR3 extends over 11 amino acids. General study findings and limits: Low generation probability was overrepresented in out-of-frame alpha sequences shared by twins.

In this sample, this clonotype turned up many times. Its antigen is currently unknown. With template switching, a universal primer site was added, and the cDNA carried unique molecular identifiers. TCRdb itself ran the 5' RACE reads through MiXCR, one entry per CDR3 protein. The sample lists about 920,000 distinct CDR3 sequences, 9% to 15% occurring once. This sample was also put to use in a study of yellow fever vaccine responses in identical twins.

The sequence was obtained from a woman aged 18-35 years in good health. Sequences were obtained from PBMCs. The chain joins TRBV29-1 to TRBJ1-2; TRBD1 might be the D (5 bases). The CDR3 spells CSVEDRDGYTF. CDR3 in DNA: TGCAGCGTTGAAGACAGGGATGGCTACACCTTC.